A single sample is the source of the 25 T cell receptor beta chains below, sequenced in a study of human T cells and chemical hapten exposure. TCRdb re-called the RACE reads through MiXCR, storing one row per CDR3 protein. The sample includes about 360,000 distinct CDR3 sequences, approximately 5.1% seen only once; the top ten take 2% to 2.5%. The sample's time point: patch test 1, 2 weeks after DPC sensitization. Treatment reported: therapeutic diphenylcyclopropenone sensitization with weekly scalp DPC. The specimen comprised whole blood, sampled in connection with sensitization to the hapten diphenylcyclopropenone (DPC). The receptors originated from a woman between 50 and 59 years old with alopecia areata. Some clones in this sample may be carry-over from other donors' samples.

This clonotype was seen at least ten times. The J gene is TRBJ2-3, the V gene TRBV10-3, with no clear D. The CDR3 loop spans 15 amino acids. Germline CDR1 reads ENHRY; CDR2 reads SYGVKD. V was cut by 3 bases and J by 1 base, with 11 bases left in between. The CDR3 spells CAISERAVGTDTQYF. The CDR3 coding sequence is TGTGCCATCAGTGAAAGGGCGGTCGGCACAGATACGCAGTATTTT.

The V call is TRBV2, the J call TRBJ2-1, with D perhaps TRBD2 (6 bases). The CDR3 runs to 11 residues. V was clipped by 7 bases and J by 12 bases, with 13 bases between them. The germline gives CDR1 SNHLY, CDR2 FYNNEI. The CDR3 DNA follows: TGTGCCAGCAATGGCGGGAAGGGGCAGTTCTTC. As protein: CASNGGKGQFF.

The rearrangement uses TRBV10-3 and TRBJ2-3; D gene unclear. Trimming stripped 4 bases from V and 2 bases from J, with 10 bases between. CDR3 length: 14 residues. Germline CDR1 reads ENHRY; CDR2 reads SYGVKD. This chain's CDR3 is CAISAGSATDTQYF. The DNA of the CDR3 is TGTGCCATCAGTGCTGGTTCTGCCACAGATACGCAGTATTTT.

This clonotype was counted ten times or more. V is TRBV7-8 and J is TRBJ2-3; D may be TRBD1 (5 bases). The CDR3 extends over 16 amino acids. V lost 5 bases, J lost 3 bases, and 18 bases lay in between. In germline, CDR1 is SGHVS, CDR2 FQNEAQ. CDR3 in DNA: TGTGCCAGCAGCGGACAAAAGACCAGATGGACAGATACGCAGTATTTT. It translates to CASSGQKTRWTDTQYF.

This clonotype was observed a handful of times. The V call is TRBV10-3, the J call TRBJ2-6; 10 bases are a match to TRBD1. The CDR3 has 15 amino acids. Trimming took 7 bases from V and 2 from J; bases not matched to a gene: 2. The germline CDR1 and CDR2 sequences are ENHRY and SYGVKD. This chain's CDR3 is CAITGTGAGANVLTF. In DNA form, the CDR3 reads TGTGCCATCACTGGGACAGGGGCTGGGGCCAACGTCCTGACTTTC.

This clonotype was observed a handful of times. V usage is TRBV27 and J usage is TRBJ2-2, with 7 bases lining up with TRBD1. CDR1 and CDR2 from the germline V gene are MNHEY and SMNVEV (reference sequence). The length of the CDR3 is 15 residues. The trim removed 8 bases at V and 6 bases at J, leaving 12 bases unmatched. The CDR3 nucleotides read TGTGCCAGCCGCGAAAGGGGGCGCCCCGCCGGGGAGCTGTTTTTT. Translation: CASRERGRPAGELFF.

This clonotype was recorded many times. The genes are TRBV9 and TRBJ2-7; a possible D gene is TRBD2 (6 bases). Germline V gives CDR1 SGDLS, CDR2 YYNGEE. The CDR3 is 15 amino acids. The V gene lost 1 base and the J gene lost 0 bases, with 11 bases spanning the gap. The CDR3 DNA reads TGTGCCAGCAGCGTAAACGGAGGGACCTCCTACGAGCAGTACTTC. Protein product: CASSVNGGTSYEQYF.

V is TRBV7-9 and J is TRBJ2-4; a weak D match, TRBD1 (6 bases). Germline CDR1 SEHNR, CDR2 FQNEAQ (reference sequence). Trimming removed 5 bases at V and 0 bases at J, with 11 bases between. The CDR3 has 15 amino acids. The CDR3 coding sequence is TGTGCCAGCAGCCCGACAGGCGGAGCCAAAAACATTCAGTACTTC. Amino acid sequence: CASSPTGGAKNIQYF.

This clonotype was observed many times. CDR3 loop: CASSPAGGQRDTQYF. The DNA for the CDR3 is TGTGCCAGCAGCCCCGCCGGGGGGCAGAGAGATACGCAGTATTTT. The rearrangement uses TRBV7-6 and TRBJ2-3; tentatively, D is TRBD2 (7 bases). Germline assignment: CDR1 SGHVS and CDR2 FNYEAQ. Trimming shortened V by 5 bases and J by 5 bases, and 17 bases separated the two germline ends. The CDR3 sequence is 15 residues long.

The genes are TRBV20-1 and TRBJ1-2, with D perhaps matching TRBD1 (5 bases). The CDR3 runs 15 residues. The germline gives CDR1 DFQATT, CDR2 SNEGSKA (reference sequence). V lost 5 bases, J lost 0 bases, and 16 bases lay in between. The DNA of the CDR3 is TGCAGTGCTTCGAAGGCCCAGGGTACTAACTATGGCTACACCTTC. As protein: CSASKAQGTNYGYTF.

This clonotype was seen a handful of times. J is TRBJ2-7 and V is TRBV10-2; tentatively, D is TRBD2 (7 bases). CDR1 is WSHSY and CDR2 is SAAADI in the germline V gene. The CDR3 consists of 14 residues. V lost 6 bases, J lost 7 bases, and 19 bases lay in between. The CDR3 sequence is CASREQGGGREQYF. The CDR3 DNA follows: TGCGCCAGCAGGGAACAGGGCGGGGGTCGGGAGCAGTACTTC.

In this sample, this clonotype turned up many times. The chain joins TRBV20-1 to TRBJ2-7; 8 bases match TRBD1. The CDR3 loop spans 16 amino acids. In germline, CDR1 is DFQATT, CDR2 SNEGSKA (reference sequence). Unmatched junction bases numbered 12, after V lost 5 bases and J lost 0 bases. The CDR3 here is CSAPGKGQGLSYEQYF. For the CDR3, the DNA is TGCAGTGCTCCCGGTAAAGGACAGGGCCTCTCCTACGAGCAGTACTTC.

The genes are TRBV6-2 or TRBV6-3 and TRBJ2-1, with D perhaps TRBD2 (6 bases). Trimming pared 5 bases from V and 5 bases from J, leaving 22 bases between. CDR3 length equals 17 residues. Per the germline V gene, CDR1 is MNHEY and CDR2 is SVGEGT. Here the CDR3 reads CASSDIGTAGKNNEQFF. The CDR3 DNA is TGTGCCAGCAGTGACATAGGGACGGCGGGGAAAAACAATGAGCAGTTCTTC.

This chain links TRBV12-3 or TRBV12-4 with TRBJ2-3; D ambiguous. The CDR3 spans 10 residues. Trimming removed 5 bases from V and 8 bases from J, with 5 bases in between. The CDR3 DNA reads TGTGCCAGCAGTCATACTACGCAGTATTTT. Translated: CASSHTTQYF.

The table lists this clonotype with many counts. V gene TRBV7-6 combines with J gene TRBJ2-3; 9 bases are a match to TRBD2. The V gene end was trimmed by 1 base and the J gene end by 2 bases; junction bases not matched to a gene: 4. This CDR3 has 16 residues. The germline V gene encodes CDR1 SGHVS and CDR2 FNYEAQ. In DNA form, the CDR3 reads TGTGCCAGCAGCTTAGAGGCGGGGGGGAACACAGATACGCAGTATTTT. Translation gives CASSLEAGGNTDTQYF.

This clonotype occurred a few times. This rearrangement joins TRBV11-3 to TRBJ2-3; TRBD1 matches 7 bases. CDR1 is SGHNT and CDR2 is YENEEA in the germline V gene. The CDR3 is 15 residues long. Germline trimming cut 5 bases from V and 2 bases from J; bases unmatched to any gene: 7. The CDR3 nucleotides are TGTGCCAGCAGCCCCCACGGACAGGCCACAGATACGCAGTATTTT. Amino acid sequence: CASSPHGQATDTQYF.

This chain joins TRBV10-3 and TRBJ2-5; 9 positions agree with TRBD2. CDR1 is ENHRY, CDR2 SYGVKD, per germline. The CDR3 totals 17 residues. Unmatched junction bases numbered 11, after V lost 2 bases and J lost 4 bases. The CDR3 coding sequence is TGTGCCATCAGTGAGACCGGGACAGCGGGAGGTACAGAGACCCAGTACTTC. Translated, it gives CAISETGTAGGTETQYF.

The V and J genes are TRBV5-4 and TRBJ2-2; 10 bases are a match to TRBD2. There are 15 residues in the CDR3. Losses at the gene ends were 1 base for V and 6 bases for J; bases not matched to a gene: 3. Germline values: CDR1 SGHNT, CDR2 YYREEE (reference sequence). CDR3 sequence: CASSLSGRAAGELFF. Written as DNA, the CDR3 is TGTGCCAGCAGCTTGAGCGGGAGGGCCGCCGGGGAGCTGTTTTTT.

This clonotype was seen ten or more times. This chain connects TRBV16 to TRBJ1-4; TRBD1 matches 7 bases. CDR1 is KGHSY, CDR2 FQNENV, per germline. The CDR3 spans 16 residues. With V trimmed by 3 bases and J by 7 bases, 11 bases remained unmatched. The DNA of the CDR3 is TGTGCCAGCAGCCATCCCGGGACAGTACAACGTGAAAAACTGTTTTTT. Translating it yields CASSHPGTVQREKLFF. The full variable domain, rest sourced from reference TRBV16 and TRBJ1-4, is GEEVAQTPKHLVRGEGQKAKLYCAPIKGHSYVFWYQQVLKNEFKFLISFQNENVFDETGMPKERFSAKCLPNSPCSLEIQATKLEDSAVYFCASSHPGTVQREKLFFGSGTQLSVL.

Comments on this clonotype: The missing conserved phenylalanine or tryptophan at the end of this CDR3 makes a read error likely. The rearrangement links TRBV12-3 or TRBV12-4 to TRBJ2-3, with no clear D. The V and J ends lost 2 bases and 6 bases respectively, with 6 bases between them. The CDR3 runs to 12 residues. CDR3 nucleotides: TGTGCCAGCAGTTTAAACGGTGATACGCAGTATTAT. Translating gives CASSLNGDTQYY.

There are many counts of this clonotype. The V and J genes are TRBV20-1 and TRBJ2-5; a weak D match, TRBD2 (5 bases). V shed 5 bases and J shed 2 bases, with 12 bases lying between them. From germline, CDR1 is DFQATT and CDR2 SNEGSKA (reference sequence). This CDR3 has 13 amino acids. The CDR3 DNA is TGCAGTGCTGCCGGACTTCTACAAGAGACCCAGTACTTC. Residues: CSAAGLLQETQYF.

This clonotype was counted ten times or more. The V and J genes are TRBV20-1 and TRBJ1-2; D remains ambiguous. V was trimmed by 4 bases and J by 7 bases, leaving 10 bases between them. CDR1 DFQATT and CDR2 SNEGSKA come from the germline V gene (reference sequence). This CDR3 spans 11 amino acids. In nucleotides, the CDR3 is TGCAGTGCTACCGCAGAGACTGGCTACACCTTC. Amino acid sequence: CSATAETGYTF.

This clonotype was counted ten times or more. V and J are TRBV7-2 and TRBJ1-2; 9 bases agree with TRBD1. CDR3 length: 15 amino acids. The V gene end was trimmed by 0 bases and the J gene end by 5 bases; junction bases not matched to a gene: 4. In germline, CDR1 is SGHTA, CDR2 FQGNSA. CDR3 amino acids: CASSLAGQGNYGYTF. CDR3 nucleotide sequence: TGTGCCAGCAGCTTAGCGGGACAGGGAAATTATGGCTACACCTTC.

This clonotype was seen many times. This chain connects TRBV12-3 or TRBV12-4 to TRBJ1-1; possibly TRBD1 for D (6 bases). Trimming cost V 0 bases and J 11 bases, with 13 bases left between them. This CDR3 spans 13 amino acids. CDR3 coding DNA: TGTGCCAGCAGTTTAGCGGGACAAAAAAGGGCTTTCTTT. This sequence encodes CASSLAGQKRAFF.

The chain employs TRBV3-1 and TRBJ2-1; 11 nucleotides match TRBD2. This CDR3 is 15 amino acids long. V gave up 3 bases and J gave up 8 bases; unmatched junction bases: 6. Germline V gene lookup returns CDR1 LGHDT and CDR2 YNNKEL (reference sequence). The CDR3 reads CASSHNSGRAHEQFF. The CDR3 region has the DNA TGTGCCAGCAGCCATAATAGCGGGAGGGCACATGAGCAGTTCTTC.